Listed here are 22 T cell receptor beta chains from one sample, sequenced in a study of cytomegalovirus exposure and HLA in healthy donors. The PCR was carried out with 60 Vbeta primers and 13 Jbeta primers. Sequencing was performed with immunoSEQ multiplex PCR; in TCRdb, only in-frame clones are kept and a portion is missing. The sample consists of 110,000 or so clones, roughly two thirds of them appearing once. Sequences were obtained from PBMCs. The source is a man between 18 and 35 years old in good health and CMV-seropositive.

CDR3: CASNDGGHRGAFF. The DNA of the CDR3 is TGTGCCAGCAACGACGGGGGGCACAGGGGGGCTTTCTTT. The genes are TRBV6-5 and TRBJ1-1, with 8 nucleotides matching TRBD1. The V gene end was trimmed by 7 bases and the J gene end by 11 bases; junction bases not matched to a gene: 12. The CDR3 is 13 residues long. The germline gives CDR1 MNHEY, CDR2 SVGAGI.

Remarks on this clone: Since the CDR3 does not end with the conserved phenylalanine or tryptophan, this likely comes from a read error. V usage is TRBV5-1 and J usage is TRBJ1-6; 9 nucleotides agree with TRBD1. The V gene's germline CDR1 is SGHRS and CDR2 YFSETQ. The junction had 8 bases not matched to a gene; V was cut back by 4 bases and J by 9 bases. The CDR3 has 15 residues. The CDR3 nucleotides are TGCGCCAGCAGCCCCTGGACAGGGGAAGGTTCACCCCTCCACCTT. As protein: CASSPWTGEGSPLHL.

The DNA of the CDR3 is TGTGCCAGCAGCTACAGGGGAGCTAATGAAAAACTGTTTTTT. It specifies CASSYRGANEKLFF. V gene TRBV7-9 combines with J gene TRBJ1-4, with 7 positions matching TRBD1. From germline, CDR1 is SEHNR and CDR2 FQNEAQ (reference sequence). The trim removed 4 bases at V and 3 bases at J, leaving 2 bases unmatched. The CDR3 is 14 amino acids.

The CDR3 here is CASSELYGFQPQHF. For the CDR3, the DNA is TGTGCCAGCAGTGAATTGTACGGTTTTCAGCCCCAGCATTTT. The chain recombines TRBV2 with TRBJ1-5; D gene ambiguous. Trimming cost V 2 bases and J 6 bases, with 11 bases left between them. CDR1 and CDR2 (germline): SNHLY, FYNNEI. The CDR3 loop spans 14 amino acids.

This clone appeared a few times. The rearrangement links TRBV5-1 to TRBJ2-7; D not resolved. The CDR3 runs to 13 residues. V was clipped by 5 bases and J by 0 bases, with 9 bases between them. Germline CDR1 SGHRS, CDR2 YFSETQ. The CDR3 nucleotides are TGCGCCAGCAGACCCGACAACTCCTACGAGCAGTACTTC. Protein product: CASRPDNSYEQYF.

The chain has TRBV18 and TRBJ2-1, with TRBD2 matching over 10 bases. Germline CDR1 is KGHSH and CDR2 is LQKENI. This CDR3 region has 16 residues. After removal of 3 bases from V and 6 bases from J, the junction contained 8 bases not matched to a gene. CDR3 nucleotide sequence: TGTGCCAGCTCACCGGACCGAGCGGGGGGGATCAATGAGCAGTTCTTC. Translating it yields CASSPDRAGGINEQFF.

The rearrangement uses TRBV11-3 and TRBJ2-5, with D possibly being TRBD1 (6 bases). The CDR3 spans 16 residues. V shed 3 bases and J shed 2 bases, with 16 bases lying between them. CDR1 SGHNT and CDR2 YENEEA come from the germline V gene. The CDR3 region has the DNA TGTGCCAGCAGCTTCAACAGGGTCCCAGGGCAAGAGACCCAGTACTTC. Amino acid sequence: CASSFNRVPGQETQYF.

The chain is built from TRBV2 and TRBJ1-6; D unresolved. This CDR3 comprises 15 residues. Trimming stripped 2 bases from V and 4 bases from J, with 9 bases between. Germline V CDR1 and CDR2: SNHLY, FYNNEI. In nucleotides, the CDR3 is TGTGCCAGCAGTGAAATTCGCAGGTATAATTCACCCCTCCACTTT. It is translated as CASSEIRRYNSPLHF.

The chain has TRBV9 and TRBJ2-7, with 7 bases aligning to TRBD1. This CDR3 is 15 amino acids long. Looked up from germline, CDR1 is SGDLS and CDR2 is YYNGEE. V lost 4 bases, J lost 4 bases, and 11 bases stayed unmatched. CDR3 in amino acids: CASSLRDSEGYEQYF. Here the CDR3 DNA reads TGTGCCAGCAGCCTCCGGGACAGTGAGGGTTACGAGCAGTACTTC.

The chain's CDR3 is CASSVVRTGELFF. CDR3 nucleotides: TGTGCCAGCAGTGTTGTCAGGACCGGGGAGCTGTTTTTT. V usage is TRBV6-1 and J usage is TRBJ2-2; no reliable D call. This CDR3 is 13 amino acids long. V lost 4 bases to trimming and J lost 5 bases, with 8 bases between them. CDR1 and CDR2 (germline): MNHNS, SASEGT.

The CDR3 bases are TGCGCCAGCAGCCCCGGGACTAGCGGGGGGTCAGATACGCAGTATTTT. It yields the protein CASSPGTSGGSDTQYF. The chain employs TRBV5-1 and TRBJ2-3; 15 bases fit TRBD2. This CDR3 is 16 amino acids long. Losses at the gene ends were 4 bases for V and 4 bases for J; bases not matched to a gene: 4. Germline V gene sequence: CDR1 SGHRS, CDR2 YFSETQ.

Only a few counts were recorded for this clone. The chain is built from TRBV7-9 and TRBJ1-1, with TRBD1 identical over 7 bases. Germline trimming cut 1 base from V and 7 bases from J; bases unmatched to any gene: 3. The CDR3 is made up of 13 amino acids. CDR1 and CDR2 (germline): SEHNR, FQNEAQ (reference sequence). The CDR3 here is CASSLGQGGEAFF. Here the CDR3 DNA reads TGTGCCAGCAGCTTAGGGCAGGGGGGTGAAGCTTTCTTT.

The chain carries TRBV11-2 and TRBJ2-3; TRBD2 might be the D (7 bases). Germline V gene lookup returns CDR1 SGHAT and CDR2 FQNNGV. Trimming pared 5 bases from V and 0 bases from J, leaving 15 bases between. The length of the CDR3 is 16 residues. The CDR3 reads CASSIRGGGSTDTQYF. CDR3 nucleotides: TGTGCCAGCAGCATCCGTGGCGGGGGCAGCACAGATACGCAGTATTTT.

The chain is built from TRBV2 and TRBJ2-7; possibly TRBD2 for D (6 bases). This CDR3 comprises 13 residues. CDR1 SNHLY and CDR2 FYNNEI come from the germline V gene. V lost 4 bases and J 6 bases, leaving 13 bases between the germline ends. The CDR3 nucleotides are TGTGCCAGCAGTGTACTAGGGCGGGGCGAGCAGTACTTC. Translating gives CASSVLGRGEQYF. Complete variable domain (other parts from reference TRBV2 and TRBJ2-7): EPEVTQTPSHQVTQMGQEVILRCVPISNHLYFYWYRQILGQKVEFLVSFYNNEISEKSEIFDDQFSVERPDGSNFTLKIRSTKLEDSAMYFCASSVLGRGEQYFGPGTRLTVT.

The V and J genes are TRBV7-9 and TRBJ1-6; no clear D. The CDR3 is made up of 14 amino acids. The V gene's germline CDR1 is SEHNR and CDR2 FQNEAQ (reference sequence). With 1 base removed from V and 6 bases from J, the gap between germline ends came to 7 bases. The CDR3 nucleotides are TGTGCCAGCAGCTTAGGAGCGAGTAATTCACCCCTCCACTTT. This encodes CASSLGASNSPLHF.

The CDR3 nucleotides are TGTGCCAGCAGTATTGGGACAGGGATCACTGAAGCTTTCTTT. Translated, it gives CASSIGTGITEAFF. V is TRBV25-1 and J is TRBJ1-1, with 9 positions matching TRBD1. Per germline, CDR1 MGHDK and CDR2 SYGVNS. This CDR3 comprises 14 residues. V gave up 5 bases and J gave up 4 bases; unmatched junction bases: 5.

The chain uses TRBV5-6 and TRBJ1-1, with a possible D match to TRBD1 (6 bases). V was trimmed by 3 bases and J by 2 bases, leaving 11 bases between them. This CDR3 is built from 14 residues. From germline, CDR1 is SGHDT and CDR2 YYEEEE. The CDR3 loop is CASSSFGTNTEAFF. Here the CDR3 DNA reads TGTGCCAGCAGCTCTTTTGGGACAAACACTGAAGCTTTCTTT.

This clone was picked up a small number of times. The rearrangement uses TRBV11-2 and TRBJ1-6; D is unresolved. The CDR3 has 15 residues. In germline, CDR1 is SGHAT, CDR2 FQNNGV. Trimming cost V 3 bases and J 1 base, with 7 bases left between them. The CDR3 DNA sequence: TGTGCCAGCAGCTTTGGCCAGTCCTATAATTCACCCCTCCACTTT. It specifies CASSFGQSYNSPLHF.

The chain uses TRBV5-1 and TRBJ2-5, with D possibly TRBD1 on 5 matching bases. In germline, CDR1 is SGHRS, CDR2 YFSETQ. V was shortened by 3 bases and J by 1 base, with 13 bases between the two germline ends. CDR3 length: 15 residues. This CDR3 reads CASSSSRVVQETQYF. The CDR3 DNA reads TGCGCCAGCAGCTCATCCAGGGTAGTCCAAGAGACCCAGTACTTC. The full variable domain, rest sourced from reference TRBV5-1 and TRBJ2-5, is KAGVTQTPRYLIKTRGQQVTLSCSPISGHRSVSWYQQTPGQGLQFLFEYFSETQRNKGNFPGRFSGRQFSNSRSEMNVSTLELGDSALYLCASSSSRVVQETQYFGPGTRLLVL.

The chain is built from TRBV5-1 and TRBJ2-3, with D perhaps matching TRBD2 (5 bases). The CDR3 sequence is 15 residues long. The V gene's germline CDR1 is SGHRS and CDR2 YFSETQ. Deletions cut 2 bases from V and 5 bases from J, with 15 bases between. The CDR3 spells CASSLSKAGIDTQYF. The CDR3 DNA reads TGCGCCAGCAGCTTATCTAAAGCCGGGATAGATACGCAGTATTTT.

V usage is TRBV7-2 and J usage is TRBJ2-1, with TRBD1 matching over 7 bases. Germline V gene lookup returns CDR1 SGHTA and CDR2 FQGNSA. V shed 6 bases, J shed 9 bases, and the junction held 20 bases outside the gene matches. CDR3 length: 17 amino acids. The DNA for the CDR3 is TGTGCCAGCAGTTACCGACAGGGCTCTCGTGGTGCCCGTGAGCAGTTCTTC. Its protein product is CASSYRQGSRGAREQFF.

The chain uses TRBV5-1 and TRBJ1-5; D is undetermined. Trimming left V 2 bases short and J 8 bases short, with 11 bases between. CDR3 length equals 13 residues. Germline V gives CDR1 SGHRS, CDR2 YFSETQ. The CDR3 DNA reads as TGCGCCAGCAGCTTTGGGGAGGAGGAGCCCCAGCATTTT. It translates to CASSFGEEEPQHF.